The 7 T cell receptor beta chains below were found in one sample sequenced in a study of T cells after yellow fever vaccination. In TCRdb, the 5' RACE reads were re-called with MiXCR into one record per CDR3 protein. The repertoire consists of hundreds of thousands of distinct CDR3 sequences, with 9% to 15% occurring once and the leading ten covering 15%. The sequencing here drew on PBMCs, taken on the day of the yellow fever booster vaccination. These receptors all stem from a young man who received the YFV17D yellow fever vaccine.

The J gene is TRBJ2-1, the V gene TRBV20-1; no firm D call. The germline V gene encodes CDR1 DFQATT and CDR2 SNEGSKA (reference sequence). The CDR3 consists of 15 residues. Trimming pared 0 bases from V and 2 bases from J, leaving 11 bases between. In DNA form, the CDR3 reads TGCAGTGCTAGAGATAGTAAACGGGCCTACAATGAGCAGTTCTTC. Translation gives CSARDSKRAYNEQFF.

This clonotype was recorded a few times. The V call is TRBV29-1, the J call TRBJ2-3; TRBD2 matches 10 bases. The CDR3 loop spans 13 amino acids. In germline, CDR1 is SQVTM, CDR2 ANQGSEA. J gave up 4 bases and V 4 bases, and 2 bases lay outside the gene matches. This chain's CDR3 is CSVASGSPDTQYF. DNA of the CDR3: TGCAGCGTTGCTAGCGGGAGCCCAGATACGCAGTATTTT.

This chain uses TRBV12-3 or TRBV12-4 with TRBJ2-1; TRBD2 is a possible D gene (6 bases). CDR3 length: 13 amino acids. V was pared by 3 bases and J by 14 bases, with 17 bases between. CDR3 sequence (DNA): TGTGCCAGCAGTTTCGGCGGGACGGGTATTAAGTTCTTC. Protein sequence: CASSFGGTGIKFF.

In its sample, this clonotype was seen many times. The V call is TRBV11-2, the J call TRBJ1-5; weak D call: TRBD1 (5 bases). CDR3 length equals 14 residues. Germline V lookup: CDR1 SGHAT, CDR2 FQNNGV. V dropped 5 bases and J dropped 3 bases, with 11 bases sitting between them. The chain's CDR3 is CASSDGQFNQPQHF. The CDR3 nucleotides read TGTGCCAGCAGCGACGGACAATTCAATCAGCCCCAGCATTTT.

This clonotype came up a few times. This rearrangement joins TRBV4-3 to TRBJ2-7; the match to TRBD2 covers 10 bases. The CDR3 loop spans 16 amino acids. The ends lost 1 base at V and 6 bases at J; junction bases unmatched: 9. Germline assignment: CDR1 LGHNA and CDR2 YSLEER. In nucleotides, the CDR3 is TGCGCCAGCAGCCAAGGGCTAGCGGGAGTAAGGGGCGAGCAGTACTTC. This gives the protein CASSQGLAGVRGEQYF.

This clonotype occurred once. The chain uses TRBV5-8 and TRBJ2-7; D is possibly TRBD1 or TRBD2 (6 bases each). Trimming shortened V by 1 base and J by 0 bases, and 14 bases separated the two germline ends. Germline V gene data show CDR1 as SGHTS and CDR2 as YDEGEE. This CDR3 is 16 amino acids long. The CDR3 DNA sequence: TGTGCCAGCAGCTTGACGGGGGCGGGGACCTCCTACGAGCAGTACTTC. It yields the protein CASSLTGAGTSYEQYF.

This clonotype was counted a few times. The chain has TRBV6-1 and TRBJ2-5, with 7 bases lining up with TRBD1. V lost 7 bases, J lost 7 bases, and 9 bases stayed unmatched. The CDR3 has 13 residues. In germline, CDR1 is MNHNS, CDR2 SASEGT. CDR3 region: CASTSPPGGTQYF. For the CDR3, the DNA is TGTGCCAGCACCTCCCCCCCAGGGGGGACCCAGTACTTC.